Below, 20 T cell receptor beta chains from the same sample are listed, as sequenced in a study of molecular identifiers for immune sequencing clone quantification. TCRdb processed the PCR reads anew with MiXCR; each CDR3 protein has one entry. The profile shows some 70,000 distinct CDR3 sequences, around 18% of them singletons. The sequencing input was naive CD8+ T cells from blood, with Jurkat cell RNA spiked in. The sample's subset: FACS-sorted CD8+CD4-CCR7+CD45RA+ naive T cells. These TCRs come from a human donor in good health. Some libraries in this study had Jurkat cell RNA spiked in.

Ten or more counts support this clonotype. The J gene is TRBJ1-1, the V gene TRBV5-1; D not resolved. The CDR3 is 14 amino acids. Trimming removed 4 bases from V and 1 base from J, with 11 bases in between. Germline CDR1 and CDR2: SGHRS and YFSETQ. The CDR3 DNA sequence: TGCGCCAGCAGCCTGGTAGGCCGGAACACTGAAGCTTTCTTT. It is translated as CASSLVGRNTEAFF.

This clonotype was found a few times. J is TRBJ2-1 and V is TRBV7-8; D might be TRBD2 (5 bases). Germline V gene lookup returns CDR1 SGHVS and CDR2 FQNEAQ. This CDR3 spans 17 amino acids. The germline V and J ends were trimmed by 5 bases and 8 bases, with 25 bases remaining between them. DNA of the CDR3: TGTGCCAGCAGCACAACCGTCGGGATCCCCCACAGCGATGAGCAGTTCTTC. This codes for CASSTTVGIPHSDEQFF.

On this clonotype itself: A much larger clone lies a single base off, so this may be a read error. The chain employs TRBV7-9 and TRBJ2-7; 10 positions match TRBD2. The CDR3 has 14 amino acids. Germline values: CDR1 SEHNR, CDR2 FQNEAQ (reference sequence). Written as DNA, the CDR3 is TGTGCCGGCAGCCCTAGCGGGAGCGACTACGAGCAGTACTTC. This translates into CAGSPSGSDYEQYF.

This clonotype was seen repeatedly, ten times or more. The CDR3 DNA is TGTGCCAGCAGCTTAGATGGCGGGAGTTTAACTCTCGACTCCTACAATGAGCAGTTCTTC. Translating it yields CASSLDGGSLTLDSYNEQFF. The chain has TRBV13 and TRBJ2-1, with 7 positions matching TRBD2. CDR1 is PRHDT, CDR2 FYEKMQ, per germline (reference sequence). V lost 1 base, J lost 0 bases, and 15 bases stayed unmatched. The CDR3 has 20 residues.

This clonotype was detected ten times or more. The V and J genes are TRBV28 and TRBJ2-3, with D possibly TRBD2 on 5 matching bases. V lost 4 bases and J 1 base, leaving 9 bases between the germline ends. Germline assignment: CDR1 MDHEN and CDR2 SYDVKM. The CDR3 runs 14 residues. CDR3 sequence reads: CASSWSGGTDTQYF. CDR3 bases: TGTGCCAGCAGTTGGTCCGGGGGCACAGATACGCAGTATTTT.

This clonotype has a count of ten or more. The chain employs TRBV13 and TRBJ2-3, with TRBD2 matching over 11 bases. The CDR3 has 22 residues. Germline CDR1 and CDR2: PRHDT and FYEKMQ (reference sequence). After removal of 0 bases from V and 0 bases from J, the junction contained 17 bases not matched to a gene. The CDR3 DNA sequence: TGTGCCAGCAGCTTAGGCGAACCGGGACTAGCGGAAATCGGAACTAGCACAGATACGCAGTATTTT. Translation: CASSLGEPGLAEIGTSTDTQYF. Variable domain in full (rest from reference TRBV13 and TRBJ2-3): AAGVIQSPRHLIKEKRETATLKCYPIPRHDTVYWYQQGPGQDPQFLISFYEKMQSDKGSIPDRFSAQQFSDYHSELNMSSLELGDSALYFCASSLGEPGLAEIGTSTDTQYFGPGTRLTVL.

This clonotype has only a few counts. The rearrangement links TRBV11-2 to TRBJ2-7; TRBD2 matches at 7 bases. Germline values: CDR1 SGHAT, CDR2 FQNNGV. The V gene end was trimmed by 6 bases and the J gene end by 2 bases; junction bases not matched to a gene: 4. CDR3 length: 13 residues. The CDR3 nucleotides read TGTGCCAGCAGTGAAGCGGGAACCTACGAGCAGTACTTC. Translating it yields CASSEAGTYEQYF.

The table lists this clonotype with many counts. The chain links TRBV6-2 or TRBV6-3 to TRBJ2-7; no definite D call. The ends were cut back, 0 bases at V and 3 bases at J, with 12 bases in the middle. The V gene's germline CDR1 is MNHEY and CDR2 SVGEGT. This CDR3 region has 15 residues. This CDR3 reads CASSYSKLWGYEQYF. In nucleotides, the CDR3 is TGTGCCAGCAGTTACTCGAAGTTGTGGGGCTACGAGCAGTACTTC.

This clonotype was picked up many times. The CDR3 loop reads CASSPGLIGASGDPTDTQYF. The CDR3 nucleotides read TGTGCCAGCAGCCCCGGGCTGATTGGTGCTAGCGGGGATCCCACAGATACGCAGTATTTT. This sequence joins TRBV7-8 and TRBJ2-3; 9 positions match TRBD2. In germline, CDR1 is SGHVS, CDR2 FQNEAQ. The V gene end was trimmed by 5 bases and the J gene end by 2 bases; junction bases not matched to a gene: 20. This CDR3 comprises 20 residues.

In this sample, this clonotype turned up many times. V usage is TRBV6-1 and J usage is TRBJ1-5; TRBD1 is a possible D gene (5 bases). Germline values: CDR1 MNHNS, CDR2 SASEGT. The length of the CDR3 is 13 residues. Trimming took 10 bases from V and 0 from J, leaving 10 bases between them. This CDR3 reads CAIDRDSNQPQHF. In DNA form, the CDR3 reads TGTGCCATCGACAGAGATAGCAATCAGCCCCAGCATTTT.

This clonotype has only a few counts. This chain links TRBV19 with TRBJ1-5; no firm D call. Germline CDR1 and CDR2: LNHDA and SQIVND (reference sequence). V lost 1 base, J lost 3 bases, and 4 bases lay in between. This CDR3 region has 13 residues. For the CDR3, the DNA is TGTGCCAGTAGTATAGTCCTCAATCAGCCCCAGCATTTT. It is translated as CASSIVLNQPQHF.

Notes on this clonotype: Without the conserved terminal phenylalanine or tryptophan, this CDR3 likely stems from a read error. The chain combines TRBV10-3 with TRBJ1-1; D remains ambiguous. V shed 0 bases and J shed 0 bases, with 8 bases lying between them. This CDR3 region has 15 residues. Germline CDR1 ENHRY, CDR2 SYGVKD. CDR3 protein: CAISESQIMNTEAFS. CDR3 coding DNA: TGTGCCATCAGTGAGTCCCAAATCATGAACACTGAAGCTTTCTCT.

A remark on this clonotype: Given a much more abundant clone one base away, this may be a read error. The DNA of the CDR3 is TGTGCCAGCAGGGAGGCGGATACTAACTATGGCTACGCCTTC. Amino acids: CASREADTNYGYAF. The J gene is TRBJ1-2, the V gene TRBV2; D remains ambiguous. This CDR3 comprises 14 residues. From germline, CDR1 is SNHLY and CDR2 FYNNEI.

This clonotype has just a few counts. The CDR3 region has the DNA TGTGCCAGCAGTTTTCGCACTAGCGCCTACGAGCAGTACTTC. This translates into CASSFRTSAYEQYF. The J gene is TRBJ2-7, the V gene TRBV6-5; 7 bases align to TRBD2. The CDR3 has 14 residues. The ends lost 4 bases at V and 2 bases at J; junction bases unmatched: 5. Germline CDR1 MNHEY, CDR2 SVGAGI.

This rearrangement joins TRBV11-2 to TRBJ2-5, with a tentative D call TRBD2 (6 bases). The CDR3 has 16 amino acids. The germline CDR1 and CDR2 sequences are SGHAT and FQNNGV. Trimming removed 0 bases from V and 3 bases from J, with 14 bases in between. This CDR3 reads CASSLDGGSFKETQYF. CDR3 DNA sequence: TGTGCCAGCAGCTTAGATGGGGGGTCGTTTAAAGAGACCCAGTACTTC. The full variable domain, in which reference TRBV11-2 and TRBJ2-5 provide the parts outside the CDR3, is EAGVAQSPRYKIIEKRQSVAFWCNPISGHATLYWYQQILGQGPKLLIQFQNNGVVDDSQLPKDRFSAERLKGVDSTLKIQPAKLEDSAVYLCASSLDGGSFKETQYFGPGTRLLVL.

This clonotype was detected many times. This chain connects TRBV4-1 to TRBJ1-4; 7 nucleotides align to TRBD1. V lost 4 bases, J lost 7 bases, and 12 bases stayed unmatched. The CDR3 is 16 residues long. Germline CDR1 MGHRA, CDR2 YSYEKL. CDR3 loop: CASSRRAVTGTEKLFF. CDR3 nucleotides: TGCGCCAGCAGCCGGAGGGCCGTGACAGGGACTGAAAAACTGTTTTTT.

A note on this clonotype: The conserved final phenylalanine or tryptophan is absent from the CDR3, which likely points to a read error. The chain uses TRBV7-2 and TRBJ2-4, with D unresolved. The CDR3 spans 12 residues. Between the trimmed V and J ends, which lost 3 bases and 9 bases, there was a span of 9 bases. CDR1 and CDR2 (germline): SGHTA, FQGNSA. CDR3 in DNA: TGTGCCAGCAGCTTGAGTCGTGGCATTCAGTACCTT. Translated, it gives CASSLSRGIQYL.

This clonotype was counted many times. The chain couples TRBV6-2 or TRBV6-3 to TRBJ2-5; D might be TRBD1 (6 bases). The CDR3 spans 13 residues. Germline CDR1 is MNHEY and CDR2 is SVGEGT. With 5 bases removed from V and 5 bases from J, the gap between germline ends came to 12 bases. CDR3 nucleotides: TGTGCCAGCAGTATTACAGGGTCCGAGACCCAGTACTTC. Its protein is CASSITGSETQYF.

The chain couples TRBV27 to TRBJ2-3, with D possibly being TRBD1 or TRBD2 (6 bases each). Germline values: CDR1 MNHEY, CDR2 SMNVEV (reference sequence). The V gene lost 5 bases and the J gene lost 6 bases, with 15 bases spanning the gap. CDR3 size: 14 residues. CDR3 bases: TGTGCCAGCAGTAGCCCCGGGGGCGTGGATACGCAGTATTTT. Translation: CASSSPGGVDTQYF.

The sample holds many counts of this clonotype. This chain connects TRBV24-1 to TRBJ2-3; 10 bases are shared with TRBD2. Per germline, CDR1 KGHDR and CDR2 SFDVKD. This CDR3 spans 15 amino acids. J lost 2 bases, V lost 9 bases, and 7 bases had no gene match. The CDR3 reads CATGATSGITDTQYF. CDR3 nucleotide sequence: TGTGCCACCGGAGCAACTAGCGGGATCACAGATACGCAGTATTTT.